The 25 T cell receptor beta chains reported below all come from one sample, sequenced in a study of control samples from healthy donors and cancer patients. Clones were read by immunoSEQ multiplex PCR, and TCRdb kept only the in-frame ones, dropping some. The sample includes 40,000 to 55,000 clones, approximately 90% seen only once; the top ten take over 20%. Sequencing input: PBMCs. These receptors were obtained from a woman aged 40-49 years with head and neck cancer.

This chain connects TRBV7-3 to TRBJ1-1, with D hard to call. Germline-derived CDR1 and CDR2 are SGHTA and FQGTGA. This CDR3 is built from 13 residues. Trimming pared 2 bases from V and 5 bases from J, leaving 9 bases between. The DNA for the CDR3 is TGTGCCAGCAGCTTATTTACCGGAACTGAAGCTTTCTTT. Protein sequence: CASSLFTGTEAFF.

The chain combines TRBV6-5 with TRBJ2-7; 11 bases are shared with TRBD2. Trimming removed 11 bases from V and 2 bases from J; junction bases left unmatched: 2. Germline CDR1 MNHEY, CDR2 SVGAGI. CDR3 size: 12 residues. The CDR3 loop reads CAGGLAAYEQYF. In DNA form, the CDR3 reads TGTGCCGGGGGACTAGCGGCCTACGAGCAGTACTTC.

In its sample, this clone was seen once. The chain couples TRBV7-9 to TRBJ2-2; D might be TRBD1 (5 bases). Trimming stripped 3 bases from V and 7 bases from J, with 18 bases between. The CDR3 loop spans 16 amino acids. The germline gives CDR1 SEHNR, CDR2 FQNEAQ (reference sequence). The CDR3 nucleotides are TGTGCCAGCAGCTTTCCTGGCCAGGGTCCTAACGGGGAGCTGTTTTTT. Residues: CASSFPGQGPNGELFF.

The chain carries TRBV12-3 or TRBV12-4 and TRBJ1-2; D is unresolved. Between the trimmed V and J ends, which lost 4 bases and 4 bases, there was a span of 7 bases. The CDR3 is 12 residues long. CDR3 nucleotide sequence: TGTGCCAGCAGTTCAGGCGGCTATGGCTACACCTTC. Translation gives CASSSGGYGYTF.

The V and J genes are TRBV28 and TRBJ1-2; unclear D gene. Trimming removed 6 bases at V and 8 bases at J, with 13 bases between. The CDR3 loop spans 12 amino acids. The germline gives CDR1 MDHEN, CDR2 SYDVKM. Written as DNA, the CDR3 is TGTGCCAGCAGACGTTACAGTGGCGGCTACACCTTC. Its protein is CASRRYSGGYTF.

This clone was seen only once. J is TRBJ1-1 and V is TRBV16, with D unclear. Deletions cut 8 bases from V and 0 bases from J, with 10 bases between. The CDR3 has 13 amino acids. CDR1 is KGHSY, CDR2 FQNENV, per germline. This chain's CDR3 is CASWNKMNTEAFF. In DNA, the CDR3 is TGTGCCAGCTGGAATAAGATGAACACTGAAGCTTTCTTT.

This clone was seen only once. This chain uses TRBV30 with TRBJ1-4; perhaps TRBD1 as D (5 bases). Trimming left V 5 bases short and J 5 bases short, with 18 bases between. This CDR3 is built from 15 residues. Germline V gives CDR1 GTSNPN, CDR2 SVGIG (reference sequence). The CDR3 spells CAWSSLTERNEKLFF. For the CDR3, the DNA is TGTGCCTGGTCCTCTCTGACAGAAAGGAATGAAAAACTGTTTTTT.

The chain combines TRBV24-1 with TRBJ2-4; the match to TRBD2 covers 8 bases. CDR1 and CDR2 (germline): KGHDR, SFDVKD. The CDR3 has 15 amino acids. The junction had 6 bases not matched to a gene; V was cut back by 4 bases and J by 5 bases. The CDR3 is CATSEGGREENIQYF. CDR3 coding DNA: TGTGCCACCAGTGAGGGGGGGCGGGAGGAAAACATTCAGTACTTC.

The rearrangement uses TRBV10-3 and TRBJ2-5; possible D gene TRBD1, 6 bases. The CDR3 sequence is 16 residues long. Per germline, CDR1 ENHRY and CDR2 SYGVKD. Between the trimmed V and J ends, which lost 4 bases and 5 bases, there was a span of 20 bases. The CDR3 DNA follows: TGTGCCATCAGTGGGGATGACAGGTCCGAGAGGGAGACCCAGTACTTC. Amino acids: CAISGDDRSERETQYF.

The J gene is TRBJ2-2, the V gene TRBV5-4, with TRBD2 matching 8 bases. There are 17 residues in the CDR3. Per the germline V gene, CDR1 is SGHNT and CDR2 is YYREEE (reference sequence). Trimming removed 4 bases from V and 1 base from J; junction bases left unmatched: 9. The CDR3 is CASSPLRTSGNTGELFF. CDR3 DNA sequence: TGTGCCAGCAGCCCGCTTCGCACTAGCGGGAACACCGGGGAGCTGTTTTTT.

The CDR3 DNA reads as TGTGCCAGCAGCCACTTAGGGGGCGGTTACGAGCAGTACTTC. It specifies CASSHLGGGYEQYF. V and J are TRBV14 and TRBJ2-7; TRBD1 aligns across 7 bases. The CDR3 is 14 residues long. J gave up 4 bases and V 3 bases, and 6 bases lay outside the gene matches. Per the germline V gene, CDR1 is SGHDN and CDR2 is FVKESK.

V and J are TRBV7-9 and TRBJ1-1; tentative D call: TRBD1 (5 bases). Germline lookup yields CDR1 SEHNR and CDR2 FQNEAQ (reference sequence). V lost 4 bases and J lost 3, with 9 bases in between. The length of the CDR3 is 13 residues. This CDR3 is CASSSVGDTEAFF. The CDR3 nucleotides are TGTGCCAGCAGCTCCGTGGGGGACACTGAAGCTTTCTTT.

The chain joins TRBV6-5 to TRBJ1-1; D not resolved. This CDR3 is 13 amino acids long. Trimming pared 2 bases from V and 6 bases from J, leaving 10 bases between. The germline gives CDR1 MNHEY, CDR2 SVGAGI. CDR3 nucleotide sequence: TGTGCCAGCAGTTACAATCGTGCCGCTGAAGCTTTCTTT. Protein product: CASSYNRAAEAFF.

The rearrangement links TRBV7-2 to TRBJ2-1; 13 bases are shared with TRBD2. The CDR3 sequence is 17 residues long. Trimming took 5 bases from V and 6 from J; bases not matched to a gene: 10. CDR1 and CDR2 (germline): SGHTA, FQGNSA. CDR3 DNA: TGTGCCAGCAGCCGTTCAACTAGGACTAGCGGGAGCAATGAGCAGTTCTTC. Translation gives CASSRSTRTSGSNEQFF.

This rearrangement joins TRBV11-2 to TRBJ2-5; D may be TRBD2 (6 bases). The CDR3 runs to 13 residues. Germline V gives CDR1 SGHAT, CDR2 FQNNGV. V was cut by 8 bases and J by 3 bases, with 13 bases left in between. Written as DNA, the CDR3 is TGTGCCAGCCGGGACTCCTATAAAGAGACCCAGTACTTC. This translates into CASRDSYKETQYF.

This clone was counted only a few times. The rearrangement joins TRBV5-5 to TRBJ2-1; TRBD2 aligns across 15 bases. V lost 2 bases and J lost 7; bases outside the gene matches: 4. Germline lookup yields CDR1 SGHKS and CDR2 YYEKEE (reference sequence). The CDR3 is 16 amino acids. The CDR3 DNA follows: TGTGCCAGCAGCTTTTCAGGGACTAGCGGGGGGAATGAGCAGTTCTTC. This encodes CASSFSGTSGGNEQFF.

V is TRBV27 and J is TRBJ2-4, with 8 bases fitting TRBD1. Trimming removed 2 bases from V and 4 bases from J; junction bases left unmatched: 7. The CDR3 totals 16 residues. CDR1 is MNHEY, CDR2 SMNVEV, per germline (reference sequence). The CDR3 DNA is TGTGCCAGCAGTTTAGTCGGACAGGGCCTAAAAAACATTCAGTACTTC. Its translation: CASSLVGQGLKNIQYF.

The chain joins TRBV29-1 to TRBJ2-7; D gene uncertain. This CDR3 contains 13 residues. Germline V gives CDR1 SQVTM, CDR2 ANQGSEA. V lost 5 bases to trimming and J lost 3 bases, with 14 bases between them. The CDR3: CSVQAARNYEQYF. For the CDR3, the DNA is TGCAGCGTTCAGGCAGCACGAAACTACGAGCAGTACTTC.

The V gene is TRBV5-1, the J gene TRBJ2-2; maybe TRBD2 (5 bases). This CDR3 comprises 16 residues. From germline, CDR1 is SGHRS and CDR2 YFSETQ. V shed 4 bases and J shed 0 bases, with 13 bases lying between them. CDR3 DNA: TGCGCCAGCAGCCAAGCCCCGGGGACGAACACCGGGGAGCTGTTTTTT. Encoded protein: CASSQAPGTNTGELFF.

The chain has TRBV27 and TRBJ1-3, with D unclear. Germline V gene sequence: CDR1 MNHEY, CDR2 SMNVEV (reference sequence). CDR3 length equals 15 residues. The germline V and J ends were trimmed by 5 bases and 4 bases, with 15 bases remaining between them. The CDR3 loop is CASSRNMGMGNTIYF. The CDR3 DNA sequence: TGTGCCAGCAGTCGTAACATGGGTATGGGAAACACCATATATTTT.

The chain joins TRBV7-9 to TRBJ2-7; 9 bases map to TRBD2. The V gene end was trimmed by 1 base and the J gene end by 2 bases; junction bases not matched to a gene: 3. The CDR3 is 15 residues long. Germline V lookup: CDR1 SEHNR, CDR2 FQNEAQ (reference sequence). This CDR3 is CASSLVASGAYEQYF. The CDR3 DNA reads TGTGCCAGCAGCTTAGTGGCTAGCGGGGCCTACGAGCAGTACTTC.

The chain combines TRBV6-5 with TRBJ2-1, with 8 bases that match TRBD1. Per germline, CDR1 MNHEY and CDR2 SVGAGI. The CDR3 consists of 15 residues. V lost 0 bases and J lost 5; bases outside the gene matches: 3. CDR3 loop: CASSYSGQGNNEQFF. The DNA of the CDR3 is TGTGCCAGCAGTTACTCCGGACAGGGTAACAATGAGCAGTTCTTC.

This clone was counted a single time. This chain links TRBV19 with TRBJ1-2; 7 bases agree with TRBD1. The CDR3 totals 12 residues. Trimming cost V 4 bases and J 7 bases; bases outside gene matches: 3. Germline CDR1 LNHDA, CDR2 SQIVND (reference sequence). This CDR3 reads CASSTTGTGYTF. The CDR3 DNA reads TGTGCCAGTAGTACGACAGGGACTGGCTACACCTTC.

The gene calls are TRBV20-1 and TRBJ1-1; D perhaps matches TRBD1 (5 bases). Germline assignment: CDR1 DFQATT and CDR2 SNEGSKA (reference sequence). V lost 4 bases and J 4 bases, leaving 7 bases between the germline ends. CDR3 size: 11 residues. CDR3 sequence: CSATGLTEAFF. The DNA for the CDR3 is TGCAGTGCTACAGGGCTCACTGAAGCTTTCTTT.

The chain couples TRBV5-1 to TRBJ1-2, with D tentatively TRBD1 (5 bases). From germline, CDR1 is SGHRS and CDR2 YFSETQ. This CDR3 comprises 13 residues. Between the trimmed V and J ends, which lost 2 bases and 8 bases, there was a span of 13 bases. The CDR3 region has the DNA TGCGCCAGCAGCTTACAAGGGGATCGGGGCTACACCTTC. It is translated as CASSLQGDRGYTF.